This TCR beta chain emerged from a study of blood T cells in healthy people across ages. Study outcomes and limitations: Higher diversity and more naive CD4+ cells were features of long-lived donors, compared to aged donors.

In this sample, this clonotype turned up many times. Its antigen is still unknown. CDR3 length: 10 residues. The V gene lost 6 bases and the J gene lost 7 bases, with 4 bases spanning the gap. A J-beta primer mix and a sample-barcoded 5' primer were used in a second PCR of about 7 to 12 cycles. TCRdb itself ran the 5' RACE reads through MiXCR, one entry per CDR3 protein. Of hundreds of thousands of distinct CDR3 sequences listed, more than 20% are singletons. This chain connects TRBV12-3 or TRBV12-4 to TRBJ2-1; no clear D gene. The specimen sequenced was blood. The origin of this receptor is a man aged 65 to 85 in good health. CDR3 sequence reads: CASRPNEQFF. The CDR3 DNA follows: TGTGCCAGCAGGCCAAATGAGCAGTTCTTC.